This passage covers 32 T cell receptor beta chains from one sample sequenced in a study of blood T cell repertoires in COVID-19. Clones were read by immunoSEQ multiplex PCR, and TCRdb kept only the in-frame ones, dropping some. The data show just over 250,000 clones, 84% seen once. The sequenced sample was PBMCs or T cells enriched from blood (not recorded which). These receptors came from a young man with acute COVID-19.

There are a few counts of this clone. CDR3 nucleotides: TGCGCCAGCAGCCAAGTAGGACTAGCCCTCTCCTACAATGAGCAGTTCTTC. This encodes CASSQVGLALSYNEQFF. This chain uses TRBV4-1 with TRBJ2-1; 8 bases agree with TRBD2. Germline lookup yields CDR1 MGHRA and CDR2 YSYEKL. The CDR3 length is 17 residues. Germline trimming cut 1 base from V and 0 bases from J; bases unmatched to any gene: 5.

The J gene is TRBJ2-7, the V gene TRBV4-1; TRBD1 matches at 7 bases. V dropped 1 base and J dropped 7; count of bases not matched to a gene: 7. Germline V lookup: CDR1 MGHRA, CDR2 YSYEKL. CDR3 length: 14 amino acids. In nucleotides, the CDR3 is TGCGCCAGCAGCCAAGGTATTCGGACAGGAGAGCAGTACGTC. Translated, it gives CASSQGIRTGEQYV.

The CDR3 spells CSLRRAGVRDTQYF. Written as DNA, the CDR3 is TGCAGCCTCCGCCGAGCGGGGGTGCGGGATACGCAGTATTTT. The chain links TRBV29-1 to TRBJ2-3; 8 nucleotides line up with TRBD2. CDR1 is SQVTM and CDR2 is ANQGSEA in the germline V gene. Trimming at V came to 8 bases and at J to 6 bases, leaving 13 bases not matched to a gene. The CDR3 is 14 residues long.

V usage is TRBV27 and J usage is TRBJ1-4; D gene unclear. This CDR3 has 15 amino acids. Germline assignment: CDR1 MNHEY and CDR2 SMNVEV (reference sequence). The V end was cut by 2 bases, the J end by 0 bases, with 7 bases between. DNA for the CDR3: TGTGCCAGCAGTTTAACTCGGGCAACTAATGAAAAACTGTTTTTT. Its protein product is CASSLTRATNEKLFF.

The chain combines TRBV7-9 with TRBJ1-2; perhaps TRBD1 as D (5 bases). The V end lost 5 bases, the J end lost 6 bases, and 19 bases lay between the germline ends. The length of the CDR3 is 15 residues. Germline assignment: CDR1 SEHNR and CDR2 FQNEAQ (reference sequence). In DNA form, the CDR3 reads TGTGCCAGCAGCCCCGTAATGCCAGGGTCGGATGGCTACACCTTC. It yields the protein CASSPVMPGSDGYTF.

The rearrangement links TRBV18 to TRBJ2-1, with D perhaps matching TRBD1 (5 bases). The germline V gene encodes CDR1 KGHSH and CDR2 LQKENI. The V and J ends lost 2 bases and 8 bases respectively, with 16 bases between them. This CDR3 has 15 residues. CDR3 sequence reads: CASSPRSLGHDEQFF. The CDR3 DNA follows: TGTGCCAGCTCACCAAGAAGTCTGGGGCACGATGAGCAGTTCTTC.

This clone was counted a few times. This chain links TRBV6-6 with TRBJ1-4, with a weak D call TRBD1 (6 bases). Germline V gives CDR1 MNHNY, CDR2 SVGAGI (reference sequence). Trimming stripped 5 bases from V and 14 bases from J, with 21 bases between. The CDR3 runs to 14 residues. The CDR3 DNA follows: TGTGCCAGCAGTGACAACCAAGACAGGTCAAGGCTGTTTTTT. The encoded protein is CASSDNQDRSRLFF.

Here the CDR3 DNA reads TGTGCCAGCAGCCATCGACAGGGTCATGGCTACACCTTC. Translated, it gives CASSHRQGHGYTF. This chain joins TRBV3-1 (or the pseudogene TRBV3-2) and TRBJ1-2; TRBD1 matches 7 bases. The CDR3 sequence is 13 residues long. The V gene's germline CDR1 is LGHDT and CDR2 YNNKEL (reference sequence). V was pared by 3 bases and J by 6 bases, with 4 bases of the junction left unmatched.

This clone is a singleton in its sample. J is TRBJ1-2 and V is TRBV5-4, with a tentative D call TRBD1 (6 bases). V was trimmed by 4 bases and J by 0 bases, leaving 10 bases between them. This CDR3 has 14 amino acids. From germline, CDR1 is SGHNT and CDR2 YYREEE (reference sequence). CDR3 nucleotides: TGTGCCAGCAGCCTAGGGGGAGCTAACTATGGCTACACCTTC. This codes for CASSLGGANYGYTF.

This sequence joins TRBV4-3 and TRBJ2-1; D perhaps matches TRBD2 (6 bases). Germline CDR1 reads LGHNA; CDR2 reads YSLEER. The CDR3 has 16 residues. The germline V and J ends were trimmed by 0 bases and 5 bases, with 14 bases remaining between them. CDR3 sequence (DNA): TGCGCCAGCAGCCAAGAAGGCGGGACGTACAACAATGAGCAGTTCTTC. Its translation is CASSQEGGTYNNEQFF.

This sequence joins TRBV7-6 and TRBJ2-1; D unresolved. V dropped 7 bases and J dropped 12 bases, with 19 bases sitting between them. The length of the CDR3 is 13 residues. Germline CDR1 is SGHVS and CDR2 is FNYEAQ. CDR3 loop: CASTPGSAVGQFF. CDR3 nucleotide sequence: TGTGCCAGCACCCCAGGTTCGGCCGTTGGGCAGTTCTTC.

The CDR3 coding sequence is TGTGCCAGCAGTCCACAGGGTTTGGAATATGGCTACACCTTC. This gives the protein CASSPQGLEYGYTF. The V gene is TRBV6-5, the J gene TRBJ1-2; maybe TRBD1 (6 bases). The CDR3 sequence is 14 residues long. The ends were cut back, 5 bases at V and 5 bases at J, with 15 bases in the middle. Germline CDR1 reads MNHEY; CDR2 reads SVGAGI.

The V gene is TRBV11-3, the J gene TRBJ1-1, with D unclear. Germline-derived CDR1 and CDR2 are SGHNT and YENEEA. V lost 2 bases and J 0 bases, leaving 7 bases between the germline ends. The CDR3 has 14 residues. In DNA form, the CDR3 reads TGTGCCAGCAGCTTATTGGCGGTGAACACTGAAGCTTTCTTT. It is translated as CASSLLAVNTEAFF.

This chain uses TRBV25-1 with TRBJ2-5, with 8 bases lining up with TRBD2. The germline CDR1 and CDR2 sequences are MGHDK and SYGVNS. V lost 2 bases and J lost 5; bases outside the gene matches: 16. CDR3 length: 18 residues. CDR3 protein: CASSETSRVAGRGETQYF. The CDR3 DNA is TGTGCCAGCAGTGAAACCTCAAGGGTAGCGGGGAGGGGGGAGACCCAGTACTTC.

The chain joins TRBV15 to TRBJ1-5; no firm D call. Germline assignment: CDR1 LNHNV and CDR2 YYDKDF (reference sequence). V was trimmed by 0 bases and J by 5 bases, leaving 5 bases between them. The CDR3 is made up of 13 amino acids. In DNA, the CDR3 is TGTGCCACCAGCAGAGATCGGGATCAGCCCCAGCATTTT. Residues: CATSRDRDQPQHF.

The rearrangement links TRBV6-1 to TRBJ1-5; maybe TRBD1 (5 bases). Per germline, CDR1 MNHNS and CDR2 SASEGT. The CDR3 loop spans 16 amino acids. Trimming removed 3 bases at V and 2 bases at J, with 14 bases between. This chain's CDR3 is CASSDPTQGRNQPQHF. CDR3 bases: TGTGCCAGCAGTGACCCGACGCAGGGCCGCAATCAGCCCCAGCATTTT.

In its sample, this clone was seen many times. V gene TRBV28 combines with J gene TRBJ1-5, with D perhaps TRBD1 (5 bases). Looked up from germline, CDR1 is MDHEN and CDR2 is SYDVKM. The CDR3 has 14 residues. V shed 2 bases and J shed 5 bases, with 10 bases lying between them. CDR3 loop: CASSLVRDDQPQHF. In DNA, the CDR3 is TGTGCCAGCAGTTTAGTCAGGGATGATCAGCCCCAGCATTTT.

The genes are TRBV7-9 and TRBJ2-1; D possibly corresponds to TRBD1 (6 bases). This CDR3 region has 17 residues. Germline lookup yields CDR1 SEHNR and CDR2 FQNEAQ (reference sequence). V lost 4 bases, J lost 7 bases, and 23 bases lay in between. CDR3 nucleotides: TGTGCCAGCAGCTCTCAACAGGGTAGAAATATTTTGAATGAGCAGTTCTTC. As protein: CASSSQQGRNILNEQFF. Filled out from reference TRBV7-9 and TRBJ2-1, the complete variable domain reads DTGVSQNPRHKITKRGQNVTFRCDPISEHNRLYWYRQTLGQGPEFLTYFQNEAQLEKSRLLSDRFSAERPKGSFSTLEIQRTEQGDSAMYLCASSSQQGRNILNEQFFGPGTRLTVL.

There are a few counts of this clone. This chain uses TRBV19 with TRBJ1-2; tentatively, D is TRBD1 (6 bases). The CDR3 has 15 residues. Deletions cut 8 bases from V and 6 bases from J, with 22 bases between. Germline V gives CDR1 LNHDA, CDR2 SQIVND (reference sequence). The CDR3 nucleotides are TGTGCCAGTCGCATGTCAGACAGGCGGGCAAATGGCTACACCTTC. This gives the protein CASRMSDRRANGYTF.

The chain couples TRBV5-1 to TRBJ1-2; 7 bases map to TRBD1. There are 15 residues in the CDR3. V was clipped by 4 bases and J by 4 bases; unmatched bases: 10. Germline V gives CDR1 SGHRS, CDR2 YFSETQ. The CDR3 is CASSMGTALSYGYTF. The CDR3 DNA sequence: TGCGCCAGCAGCATGGGGACAGCTTTATCCTATGGCTACACCTTC. Variable domain in full (rest from reference TRBV5-1 and TRBJ1-2): KAGVTQTPRYLIKTRGQQVTLSCSPISGHRSVSWYQQTPGQGLQFLFEYFSETQRNKGNFPGRFSGRQFSNSRSEMNVSTLELGDSALYLCASSMGTALSYGYTFGSGTRLTVV.

J is TRBJ2-1 and V is TRBV12-2; TRBD2, as called in the table, went unchecked against the DNA. TRBV12-2 is deemed a pseudogene. CDR3 length: 16 amino acids. CDR3 loop: CASRLVVSGYYNEQFF. In nucleotides, the CDR3 is TGTGCAAGTCGCTTAGTGGTTAGCGGATACTACAATGAGCAGTTCTTC.

This clone was seen just once. The genes are TRBV27 and TRBJ2-2; weak D call: TRBD1 (5 bases). This CDR3 region has 15 residues. Germline values: CDR1 MNHEY, CDR2 SMNVEV (reference sequence). Trimming cost V 2 bases and J 6 bases, with 13 bases left between them. CDR3 region: CASSLILDSAGELFF. DNA for the CDR3: TGTGCCAGCAGTTTAATTCTCGACAGCGCCGGGGAGCTGTTTTTT.

The gene calls are TRBV10-3 and TRBJ2-1, with D maybe TRBD1 (5 bases). V was trimmed by 3 bases and J by 3 bases, leaving 18 bases between them. This CDR3 region has 17 residues. Germline CDR1 reads ENHRY; CDR2 reads SYGVKD. CDR3 nucleotides: TGTGCCATCAGTGATGTTGTGGGGCGGAGAAACTACAATGAGCAGTTCTTC. Protein: CAISDVVGRRNYNEQFF.

The V call is TRBV18, the J call TRBJ1-6; D remains unclear. Germline CDR1 is KGHSH and CDR2 is LQKENI. Trimming stripped 2 bases from V and 7 bases from J, with 9 bases between. The CDR3 runs to 14 residues. CDR3 loop: CASSPASSNSPLHF. The DNA of the CDR3 is TGTGCCAGCTCACCAGCTAGTTCAAATTCACCCCTCCACTTT.

The genes are TRBV2 and TRBJ2-7, with 10 bases aligning to TRBD2. V shed 6 bases, J shed 5 bases, and the junction held 4 bases outside the gene matches. CDR1 and CDR2 from the germline V gene are SNHLY and FYNNEI. CDR3 length: 13 amino acids. The CDR3 reads CASRLAGSHEQYV. Here the CDR3 DNA reads TGTGCCAGCAGACTAGCGGGATCCCACGAGCAGTACGTC.

This rearrangement joins TRBV2 to TRBJ2-3; D unresolved. V dropped 3 bases and J dropped 0 bases, with 7 bases sitting between them. Looked up from germline, CDR1 is SNHLY and CDR2 is FYNNEI. CDR3 length equals 14 residues. CDR3 protein: CASSEAASTDTQYF. The CDR3 nucleotides are TGTGCCAGCAGTGAGGCGGCTAGCACAGATACGCAGTATTTT.

The count of this clone is one. The chain carries TRBV27 and TRBJ1-2; D not resolved. The CDR3 runs to 14 residues. With 7 bases removed from V and 0 bases from J, the gap between germline ends came to 12 bases. Per the germline V gene, CDR1 is MNHEY and CDR2 is SMNVEV (reference sequence). CDR3 sequence reads: CASMHHGTNYGYTF. CDR3 DNA sequence: TGTGCCAGCATGCACCACGGGACTAACTATGGCTACACCTTC.

The CDR3 DNA is TGTGCCAGCAGCTTCAGCCAGGGTTCCAAAAACATTCAGTACTTC. It specifies CASSFSQGSKNIQYF. This chain links TRBV7-9 with TRBJ2-4, with TRBD1 as a possible D gene (5 bases). Germline V gives CDR1 SEHNR, CDR2 FQNEAQ (reference sequence). This CDR3 has 15 residues. Trimming cost V 3 bases and J 2 bases, with 11 bases left between them.

This sequence joins TRBV28 and TRBJ1-6; D is uncertain. Germline assignment: CDR1 MDHEN and CDR2 SYDVKM. The CDR3 totals 14 residues. Trimming cost V 7 bases and J 0 bases, with 7 bases left between them. CDR3 residues: CASTTVSYNSPLHF. The DNA of the CDR3 is TGTGCCAGCACAACAGTCTCCTATAATTCACCCCTCCACTTT.

The chain uses TRBV4-2 and TRBJ2-5, with TRBD2 matching 13 bases. The CDR3 is 16 amino acids. Unmatched junction bases numbered 3, after V lost 4 bases and J lost 1 base. The germline gives CDR1 LGHNA, CDR2 YNFKEQ. CDR3 nucleotides: TGTGCCAGCAGCCCCAGACTAGCGGGGGGCCAAGAGACCCAGTACTTC. It translates to CASSPRLAGGQETQYF.

The CDR3 protein is CASSQLGTITSTDTQYF. CDR3 coding DNA: TGTGCCAGCAGCCAACTAGGGACTATCACTAGCACAGATACGCAGTATTTT. This chain links TRBV2 with TRBJ2-3, with 7 positions matching TRBD2. The CDR3 totals 17 residues. The J segment lost 0 bases and the V segment lost 6 bases, leaving 12 bases of the junction unmatched. Germline V lookup: CDR1 SNHLY, CDR2 FYNNEI.

The rearrangement links TRBV7-9 to TRBJ1-6, with D possibly being TRBD1 (5 bases). Germline CDR1 reads SEHNR; CDR2 reads FQNEAQ (reference sequence). Trimming removed 7 bases from V and 5 bases from J, with 18 bases in between. The CDR3 covers 16 residues. Here the CDR3 reads CASTPGVLGNNSPLHF. The CDR3, as DNA: TGTGCCAGCACCCCGGGGGTTTTGGGAAATAATTCACCCCTCCACTTT. Full variable domain (outside the CDR3, taken from reference TRBV7-9 and TRBJ1-6): DTGVSQNPRHKITKRGQNVTFRCDPISEHNRLYWYRQTLGQGPEFLTYFQNEAQLEKSRLLSDRFSAERPKGSFSTLEIQRTEQGDSAMYLCASTPGVLGNNSPLHFGNGTRLTVT.